Following are 14 T cell receptor beta chains from one sample sequenced in a study of identical twins. A single record per CDR3 protein comes from TCRdb applying MiXCR to the 5' RACE reads. The sample lists 700,000 or so distinct CDR3 sequences, roughly 8% occurring once. This sample also belongs to another study, concerning yellow fever vaccine responses in identical twins.

The material sequenced was PBMCs. The source of these receptors is a young woman in good health.

This chain uses TRBV3-1 with TRBJ1-4, with D uncertain. Trimming shortened V by 2 bases and J by 7 bases, and 5 bases separated the two germline ends. CDR3 length: 12 residues. CDR1 is LGHDT, CDR2 YNNKEL, per germline (reference sequence). The CDR3 region is CASSQLGEKLFF. The CDR3 DNA reads as TGTGCCAGCAGCCAACTAGGTGAAAAACTGTTTTTT.

This clonotype was observed a few times. The V gene is TRBV30, the J gene TRBJ2-5; 13 nucleotides align to TRBD2. Losses at the gene ends were 2 bases for V and 4 bases for J; bases not matched to a gene: 13. In germline, CDR1 is GTSNPN, CDR2 SVGIG (reference sequence). The CDR3 covers 18 residues. This CDR3 is CAWSKIRTSGGSLETQYF. The CDR3 nucleotides are TGTGCCTGGAGTAAAATAAGGACTAGCGGGGGATCCTTAGAGACCCAGTACTTC.

This clonotype was picked up many times. V is TRBV5-1 and J is TRBJ2-3; a possible D gene is TRBD1 (6 bases). This CDR3 spans 18 amino acids. Germline V gives CDR1 SGHRS, CDR2 YFSETQ. The germline V and J ends were trimmed by 0 bases and 1 base, with 18 bases remaining between them. The CDR3 sequence is CASSLGLDSTLGTDTQYF. The CDR3 DNA reads as TGCGCCAGCAGCTTGGGCCTGGACAGCACCCTCGGCACAGATACGCAGTATTTT.

V usage is TRBV5-1 and J usage is TRBJ2-3, with D perhaps matching TRBD1 (5 bases). Germline V gene sequence: CDR1 SGHRS, CDR2 YFSETQ. V dropped 5 bases and J dropped 4 bases, with 14 bases sitting between them. The CDR3 is made up of 14 amino acids. DNA of the CDR3: TGCGCCAGCAGTGGTCAGGGAAGTCCAGATACGCAGTATTTT. The encoded protein is CASSGQGSPDTQYF.

The chain has TRBV12-3 or TRBV12-4 and TRBJ2-1; 8 bases align to TRBD2. The trim removed 6 bases at V and 7 bases at J, leaving 8 bases unmatched. The CDR3 loop spans 14 amino acids. This chain's CDR3 is CASSPSGTSNEQFF. CDR3 nucleotide sequence: TGTGCCAGCAGCCCATCCGGGACTAGTAATGAGCAGTTCTTC.

Many counts were recorded for this clonotype. CDR3 protein: CASRVLGRDEQFF. CDR3 nucleotides: TGTGCCAGCAGAGTCCTGGGGAGGGATGAGCAGTTCTTC. V usage is TRBV12-3 or TRBV12-4 and J usage is TRBJ2-1; 7 positions match TRBD2. The ends lost 6 bases at V and 8 bases at J; junction bases unmatched: 7. The CDR3 is 13 amino acids.

This clonotype has at least ten counts. This chain joins TRBV20-1 and TRBJ2-2; no reliable D call. Per the germline V gene, CDR1 is DFQATT and CDR2 is SNEGSKA (reference sequence). Trimming pared 3 bases from V and 1 base from J, leaving 6 bases between. There are 13 residues in the CDR3. CDR3 residues: CSARPRNTGELFF. The CDR3 coding sequence is TGCAGTGCTAGGCCGAGGAACACCGGGGAGCTGTTTTTT.

This clonotype has only a few counts. The chain couples TRBV12-3 or TRBV12-4 to TRBJ1-1; no clear D. V gave up 5 bases and J gave up 4 bases, with 14 bases separating them. This CDR3 region has 14 residues. CDR3: CASSDWEVGTEAFF. The DNA of the CDR3 is TGTGCCAGCAGTGACTGGGAGGTCGGCACTGAAGCTTTCTTT.

This clonotype was observed many times. The chain has TRBV15 and TRBJ2-3, with 10 bases aligning to TRBD2. V was pared by 5 bases and J by 5 bases, with 4 bases of the junction left unmatched. The CDR3 consists of 14 residues. Germline-derived CDR1 and CDR2 are LNHNV and YYDKDF (reference sequence). CDR3: CATSLLAGQDTQYF. In DNA, the CDR3 is TGTGCCACCAGCCTACTAGCGGGACAAGATACGCAGTATTTT.

The chain carries TRBV7-2 and TRBJ1-6; D perhaps matches TRBD1 (5 bases). Germline V gene lookup returns CDR1 SGHTA and CDR2 FQGNSA. Deletions cut 5 bases from V and 7 bases from J, with 9 bases between. CDR3 length: 13 amino acids. CDR3 DNA: TGTGCCAGCAGCCCCCGACAGAATTCACCCCTCCACTTT. This translates into CASSPRQNSPLHF.

The chain joins TRBV20-1 to TRBJ2-4; possible D gene TRBD1, 5 bases. Between the trimmed V and J ends, which lost 3 bases and 3 bases, there was a span of 9 bases. Germline CDR1 reads DFQATT; CDR2 reads SNEGSKA (reference sequence). The CDR3 has 13 residues. The CDR3 nucleotides are TGCAGTGCTAGGCAGGACAACAAAAACATTCAGTACTTC. This sequence encodes CSARQDNKNIQYF.

This clonotype was seen repeatedly, ten times or more. The chain carries TRBV10-3 and TRBJ2-1; 7 bases match TRBD2. Per germline, CDR1 ENHRY and CDR2 SYGVKD. Trimming cost V 4 bases and J 1 base; bases outside gene matches: 13. This CDR3 region has 18 residues. CDR3 in DNA: TGTGCCATCAGTGCATATTTGGGCGGGGGTGATTCCTACAATGAGCAGTTCTTC. As protein: CAISAYLGGGDSYNEQFF.

This clonotype was observed many times. The chain carries TRBV12-3 or TRBV12-4 and TRBJ1-1; perhaps TRBD1 as D (5 bases). The V gene lost 3 bases and the J gene lost 3 bases, with 17 bases spanning the gap. The CDR3 totals 16 residues. This CDR3 reads CASSFSTTEGDTEAFF. Here the CDR3 DNA reads TGTGCCAGCAGTTTTAGCACGACCGAAGGGGACACTGAAGCTTTCTTT.

The rearrangement uses TRBV7-2 and TRBJ2-3; D perhaps matches TRBD2 (6 bases). The CDR3 is 17 amino acids. Per the germline V gene, CDR1 is SGHTA and CDR2 is FQGNSA. V dropped 5 bases and J dropped 0 bases, with 18 bases sitting between them. The CDR3 nucleotides are TGTGCCAGCAGCCGGGGTGGGGGGATGTCTAGCACAGATACGCAGTATTTT. Amino acid sequence: CASSRGGGMSSTDTQYF.